These 6 T cell receptor beta chains were all obtained from the same sample, sequenced in a study of T cells in women clearing cervical HPV infection. Assay used: immunoSEQ multiplex PCR; TCRdb lists only in-frame clones, some missing. This sample's table has around 30,000 clones. Sample: blood buffy coat. Receptor source: a woman aged 18-69 years with a cervical HPV16 infection that either progressed to CIN3+ or cleared (not recorded which).

A note on this clone: The CDR3 extends 3 residues past the end of the read, so its final part is completed from the germline J gene. V is TRBV7-2 and J is TRBJ2-1, with 7 positions matching TRBD2. J lost 9 bases, V lost 4 bases, and 9 bases had no gene match. The CDR3 runs 14 residues. Germline loops: CDR1 SGHTA, CDR2 FQGNSA. The CDR3 is CASSYQPSGGEQFF. CDR3 DNA, as far as it was read: TGTGCCAGCAGCTACCAACCTAGCGGCGGTGAG.

With regard to this clone: The read gets to within 3 residues of the CDR3 end, and the germline J gene fills in the rest. V is TRBV19 and J is TRBJ2-2, with a tentative D call TRBD1 (6 bases). CDR1 and CDR2 (germline): LNHDA, SQIVND (reference sequence). The CDR3 extends over 16 amino acids. The CDR3 DNA, read in part, is TGTGCCAGTAGTACAGGGGCCCACTCTGGGGCCAACGTG. Residues: CASSTGAHSGANV. In full, the CDR3 reads CASSTGAHSGANVLFF. The full variable domain, with the rest looked up from reference TRBV19 and TRBJ2-2, is DGGITQSPKYLFRKEGQNVTLSCEQNLNHDAMYWYRQDPGQGLRLIYYSQIVNDFQKGDIAEGYSVSREKKESFPLTVTSAQKNPTAFYLCASSTGAHSGANVLFFGEGSRLTVL.

The CDR3 loop reads CASSAITGVNRQYF. The sequenced CDR3 bases are TGTGCCAGCAGTGCCATAACAGGAGTAAACCGT. The V gene is TRBV2, the J gene TRBJ2-4; D is perhaps TRBD1 (5 bases). The missing CDR3 end, 3 residues past where the read stops, is filled in from the germline J gene. CDR3 length: 14 residues. Germline V lookup: CDR1 SNHLY, CDR2 FYNNEI.

As to this clone: The read terminates 3 residues before the CDR3 end, so the remaining end is supplied by the germline J gene. The chain recombines TRBV11-3 with TRBJ2-7; the D gene is possibly TRBD1 (5 bases). CDR3 length: 15 amino acids. Germline V gives CDR1 SGHNT, CDR2 YENEEA. V was clipped by 5 bases and J by 2 bases, with 16 bases between them. The sequenced part of the CDR3 DNA is TGTGCCAGCAGCCCCAGACAGCCCTCACCCTACGAG. This sequence encodes CASSPRQPSPYE. The complete CDR3 reads CASSPRQPSPYEQYF.

About this clone: The CDR3 extends 3 residues past the end of the read, so its final part is completed from the germline J gene. V is TRBV6-1 and J is TRBJ2-2, with 8 bases lining up with TRBD1. This CDR3 is built from 16 residues. Germline CDR1 is MNHNS and CDR2 is SASEGT. The CDR3 DNA, read in part, is TGTGCCAGCAGTGGGCAGGACAGGGTCAATAATTCACCG. It specifies CASSGQDRVNNSP. The full CDR3 protein is CASSGQDRVNNSPLFF.

In regard to this clone: The read ends 3 residues shy of where the CDR3 ends; the end is completed using the germline J gene. V usage is TRBV20-1 and J usage is TRBJ1-6, with D hard to call. The ends were cut back, 6 bases at V and 10 bases at J, with 13 bases in the middle. The CDR3 runs 12 residues. Per the germline V gene, CDR1 is DFQATT and CDR2 is SNEGSKA (reference sequence). CDR3: CSAIDAKSPLHF. Partial CDR3 DNA: TGCAGTGCCATAGATGCAAAATCACCC.